Presented here are 4 T cell receptor beta chains from one specimen sequenced in a study of cytomegalovirus exposure and HLA in healthy donors. Researchers ran the PCR with 60 Vbeta and 13 Jbeta primers. Generated by immunoSEQ multiplex PCR, the TCRdb table keeps only in-frame clones and is missing some. The sample records approximately 200,000 clones, 70% to 80% being singletons. The sequencing input was PBMCs. These receptors all stem from a woman in her 30s in good health and CMV-seropositive.

CDR3 protein: CASSPTAAGGFSSPLHF. The DNA for the CDR3 is TGTGCCAGCAGCCCTACGGCAGCAGGGGGGTTTAGTTCACCCCTCCACTTT. V is TRBV14 and J is TRBJ1-6; TRBD1 agrees at 7 bases. Germline values: CDR1 SGHDN, CDR2 FVKESK. The J segment lost 9 bases and the V segment lost 4 bases, leaving 15 bases of the junction unmatched. The CDR3 spans 17 residues.

The V gene is TRBV10-3, the J gene TRBJ1-1; a weak D match, TRBD1 (6 bases). V was clipped by 6 bases and J by 8 bases, with 10 bases between them. CDR3 size: 11 residues. Germline V gives CDR1 ENHRY, CDR2 SYGVKD. The CDR3 sequence: CAIRTDREAFF. The CDR3 DNA reads TGTGCCATCAGAACCGACAGGGAAGCTTTCTTT.

The rearrangement uses TRBV9 and TRBJ2-5; 8 positions agree with TRBD1. The CDR3 is 14 residues long. In germline, CDR1 is SGDLS, CDR2 YYNGEE. V gave up 5 bases and J gave up 5 bases; unmatched junction bases: 8. The CDR3 DNA reads as TGTGCCAGCAGTCAGCAGGGGGCGGGGGAGACCCAGTACTTC. Translated, it gives CASSQQGAGETQYF.

The chain couples TRBV7-2 to TRBJ2-3, with D maybe TRBD1 (6 bases). CDR3 length: 13 amino acids. Germline CDR1 reads SGHTA; CDR2 reads FQGNSA. Trimming removed 5 bases at V and 10 bases at J, with 16 bases between. CDR3 loop: CASSGGQHASQYF. As DNA, the CDR3 is TGTGCCAGCAGCGGCGGACAGCACGCCTCGCAGTATTTT.